The following is a T cell receptor beta chain sequence with its context. As originally analysed: From reference gene primer amplification, estimates of nucleated cell counts were derived. Measured with immunoSEQ multiplex PCR; TCRdb has only the in-frame clones, and not every one. That table is the source of V, J and clone size, and D and trimming were worked out from the DNA. The sample includes around 150,000 clones, about 72% of them seen just once. This record comes from a study of blood T cell repertoires in COVID-19. Turning to the study itself: The study drew acute and convalescent COVID-19 samples from the United States, Italy and Spain. The cDNA or gDNA used as material had been derived from T cells, B-cell-depleted T cells, or PBMCs.

Trimming removed 5 bases from V and 4 bases from J, with 15 bases in between. CDR1 and CDR2 from the germline V gene are MNHEY and SVGAGI. CDR3 length: 15 amino acids. This TCR derives from a man aged 55 to 70 who had recovered from COVID-19. The chain employs TRBV6-5 and TRBJ2-1; D is possibly TRBD2 (5 bases). Sequencing input: peripheral blood. The CDR3 DNA follows: TGTGCCAGCAGTCCCGACTACACGCGGTACAATGAGCAGTTCTTC. It specifies CASSPDYTRYNEQFF.